The clone carrying this TCR beta chain showed up many times. Time point denoted: newly diagnosed GD, antithyroid drugs for less than 3 months. PBMC RNA was the source of the TCR library. This sample is drawn from a study of regulatory T cells in long-lasting Graves disease. The overall study: Graves' patients, newly diagnosed, had taken antithyroid drugs under 3 months.

This CDR3 is built from 13 residues. Germline trimming cut 6 bases from V and 3 bases from J; bases unmatched to any gene: 5. Germline V gene lookup returns CDR1 DFQATT and CDR2 SNEGSKA (reference sequence). Libraries of TCR beta came from iRepertoire HTBI primers plus Arm-PCR of CDR3 regions. TCRdb fed the multiplex PCR reads into MiXCR, producing one record per CDR3 protein. The data show approximately 270,000 distinct CDR3 sequences, 15% to 20% seen once. The same data also contributed to another study, on T cells in Graves' hyperthyroidism and ophthalmopathy. As reported in that work: Among the patients, aged 18 to 65, hyperthyroidism was newly diagnosed and had lasted under 2 months. Using the HTBI primer set, a first-round RT-PCR was run on the TCR CDR3.

The V and J genes are TRBV20-1 and TRBJ2-1, with 7 bases aligning to TRBD2. The input for sequencing was peripheral blood mononuclear cells (PBMCs), taken at new diagnosis, from a patient treated with antithyroid drugs. The source of this sequence is a woman aged 25-40 years with Graves disease. CDR3 sequence reads: CSASGGGYNEQFF. The CDR3 DNA reads TGCAGTGCCTCGGGGGGAGGCTACAATGAGCAGTTCTTC.